This is a list of T cell receptor beta chains from one sample in a study of identical twins. TCRdb passed the 5' RACE reads through MiXCR, listing each CDR3 protein once. This table holds a few hundred thousand distinct CDR3 sequences, less than 9.5% found once. The same specimen was also included in a second study, on yellow fever vaccine responses in identical twins.

The sample consisted of CD8+ T cells sorted from blood. These receptors came from a woman under 30 in good health. The CDR3 runs from the conserved cysteine through the conserved F or W. D genes are given only for firm matches. Size is omitted from some rows. Given values are once, few, many or a class for expanded clones.

CDR3nt | CDR3aa | j_gene | abundance | d_gene | v_gene
TGTGCCAGTAGTTCCAGACAGGGGGCTGTATACAATGAGCAGTTCTTC | CASSSRQGAVYNEQFF | TRBJ2-1 | few | TRBD1 | TRBV19
TGTGCCAGCAGTTCGGGCAGTAGCACAGATACGCAGTATTTT | CASSSGSSTDTQYF | TRBJ2-3 | many | . | TRBV6-5
TGTGCCATCAGTGAAGGTAGCGGGGGGGATGCCTACGAGCAGTACTTC | CAISEGSGGDAYEQYF | TRBJ2-7 | . | TRBD2 | TRBV10-3
TGTGCCAGCAGTCCAGGGACTAGCACCTACGAGCAGTACTTC | CASSPGTSTYEQYF | TRBJ2-7 | many | TRBD2 | TRBV7-9
TGTGCCAGCACCTTGGGGGGGGCTTACGAGCAGTACTTC | CASTLGGAYEQYF | TRBJ2-7 | many | . | TRBV25-1
TGCAGCGTAGAAAACCGGGACAAGACCTACGAGCAGTACTTC | CSVENRDKTYEQYF | TRBJ2-7 | . | . | TRBV29-1
TGTGCCAGCAGCCCTAAAAACTCCTACGAGCAGTACTTC | CASSPKNSYEQYF | TRBJ2-7 | . | . | TRBV7-6
TGCGCCAGCAGCCCCATCCCTTTACAGGTTACCTACGAGCAGTACTTC | CASSPIPLQVTYEQYF | TRBJ2-7 | . | . | TRBV4-1
TGCAGCGTCGGACAGGGTGCGAAGCGCTACACCTTC | CSVGQGAKRYTF | TRBJ1-2 | many | TRBD1 | TRBV29-1
TGTGCCAGCAGCGAGACAGTGACCGGGGAGCTGTTTTTT | CASSETVTGELFF | TRBJ2-2 | many | . | TRBV11-2
TGTGCCAGCTCACCACGACAGGGCACAGATACGCAGTATTTT | CASSPRQGTDTQYF | TRBJ2-3 | . | . | TRBV18
TGCAGCGTTGAAACCAGGGGGAGGGCCGCGAATGAGCAGTTCTTC | CSVETRGRAANEQFF | TRBJ2-1 | . | . | TRBV29-1
TGCAGTGCTAGAGCCGTCGGGGTTTTGGAGACCCAGTACTTC | CSARAVGVLETQYF | TRBJ2-5 | . | . | TRBV20-1